This T cell receptor (beta chain) was recorded in a study of patients and donors after allogeneic stem cell transplantation. CDR1 and CDR2 (germline): SEHNR, FQNEAQ (reference sequence). The CDR3 consists of 15 residues. Trimming cost V 5 bases and J 0 bases, with 11 bases left between them. TCRdb itself ran the RT-PCR reads through MiXCR, one entry per CDR3 protein. The sample has approximately 410,000 distinct CDR3 sequences, 16% seen once; the top ten hold about 7%. The sample comprised blood, either unsorted or a sorted T cell fraction (not recorded which). The TCR sequence derives from a human donor who was either an allogeneic HSCT recipient or a stem cell or donor lymphocyte infusion donor (not recorded which). It is not recorded whose cells these are; they may come from a transplant donor. The genes are TRBV7-9 and TRBJ1-3, with D unclear. CDR3 in DNA: TGTGCCAGCAGCGTCAGTCCCATCTCTGGAAACACCATATATTTT. This sequence encodes CASSVSPISGNTIYF.